The next 13 T cell receptor beta chains were all read from a single sample in a study of blood T cell repertoires in COVID-19. Some clones are missing from TCRdb's copy, which holds only in-frame ones; the method was immunoSEQ multiplex PCR. Of approximately 36,000 clones in the sample, approximately 86% were seen once. Sequencing was carried out using peripheral blood. These receptors were taken from a man in his 60s with acute or convalescent COVID-19.

This clone was detected a few times. The rearrangement joins TRBV19 to TRBJ2-7, with no clear D. The CDR3 spans 12 residues. CDR1 is LNHDA, CDR2 SQIVND, per germline (reference sequence). V was pared by 9 bases and J by 3 bases, with 12 bases between. The chain's CDR3 is CASLSPGYEQYF. In DNA form, the CDR3 reads TGTGCCAGCCTTTCGCCGGGCTACGAGCAGTACTTC.

CDR3 nucleotide sequence: TGTGCCAGCAGCTTGGGCTGGGGGCCGGGTCATGAGCAGTTCTTC. This sequence encodes CASSLGWGPGHEQFF. The gene calls are TRBV7-2 and TRBJ2-1; D might be TRBD1 (6 bases). The ends were cut back, 3 bases at V and 8 bases at J, with 17 bases in the middle. CDR3 length: 15 amino acids. The germline CDR1 and CDR2 sequences are SGHTA and FQGNSA.

V is TRBV11-2 and J is TRBJ2-2, with TRBD2 as a possible D gene (5 bases). Trimming removed 0 bases at V and 4 bases at J, with 15 bases between. Germline CDR1 and CDR2: SGHAT and FQNNGV. The CDR3 has 17 amino acids. CDR3 sequence (DNA): TGTGCCAGCAGCTTAGATCCCAACGGAGCGGTCACCGGGGAGCTGTTTTTT. Translating gives CASSLDPNGAVTGELFF. The full variable domain, its missing parts supplied by reference TRBV11-2 and TRBJ2-2, is EAGVAQSPRYKIIEKRQSVAFWCNPISGHATLYWYQQILGQGPKLLIQFQNNGVVDDSQLPKDRFSAERLKGVDSTLKIQPAKLEDSAVYLCASSLDPNGAVTGELFFGEGSRLTVL.

The table lists this clone with a few counts. The rearrangement uses TRBV4-2 and TRBJ2-2; no clear D. The CDR3 contains 18 residues. V was clipped by 0 bases and J by 1 base, with 15 bases between them. CDR1 is LGHNA and CDR2 is YNFKEQ in the germline V gene. The CDR3 sequence: CASSQDGPRGLNTGELFF. In DNA, the CDR3 is TGTGCCAGCAGCCAAGATGGCCCTCGCGGTTTGAACACCGGGGAGCTGTTTTTT.

The gene calls are TRBV11-3 and TRBJ2-1; 8 positions match TRBD1. The J segment lost 0 bases and the V segment lost 5 bases, leaving 3 bases of the junction unmatched. CDR1 SGHNT and CDR2 YENEEA come from the germline V gene. The CDR3 sequence is 15 residues long. The CDR3 DNA is TGTGCCAGCAGCAATGGACAGGGCTCCTACAATGAGCAGTTCTTC. Protein product: CASSNGQGSYNEQFF.

The rearrangement links TRBV6-1 to TRBJ1-5; the D is unclear. The germline V gene encodes CDR1 MNHNS and CDR2 SASEGT. V was cut by 0 bases and J by 6 bases, with 9 bases left in between. The CDR3 covers 14 residues. CDR3 DNA: TGTGCCAGCAGTGAAGCGTCCCGAGGTCAGCCCCAGCATTTT. It yields the protein CASSEASRGQPQHF.

The chain recombines TRBV5-1 with TRBJ2-7; possibly TRBD1 for D (5 bases). Per the germline V gene, CDR1 is SGHRS and CDR2 is YFSETQ. Trimming removed 0 bases at V and 1 base at J, with 14 bases between. This CDR3 has 16 amino acids. The CDR3 DNA follows: TGCGCCAGCAGCTTGGCCCCTTCAGGGTCGTCCTACGAGCAGTACTTC. This encodes CASSLAPSGSSYEQYF. The whole variable domain, filled in from reference TRBV5-1 and TRBJ2-7, reads KAGVTQTPRYLIKTRGQQVTLSCSPISGHRSVSWYQQTPGQGLQFLFEYFSETQRNKGNFPGRFSGRQFSNSRSEMNVSTLELGDSALYLCASSLAPSGSSYEQYFGPGTRLTVT.

The V call is TRBV7-6, the J call TRBJ2-1, with D perhaps matching TRBD2 (5 bases). V lost 5 bases, J lost 1 base, and 12 bases lay in between. The CDR3 covers 15 residues. Germline V lookup: CDR1 SGHVS, CDR2 FNYEAQ. CDR3 residues: CASSPGRASYNEQFF. The CDR3 nucleotides read TGTGCCAGCAGCCCCGGGCGGGCGTCCTACAATGAGCAGTTCTTC.

This chain connects TRBV12-3 or TRBV12-4 to TRBJ1-1; 7 bases match TRBD1. CDR3 size: 13 residues. Losses at the gene ends were 1 base for V and 8 bases for J; bases not matched to a gene: 4. This chain's CDR3 is CASSLGDSGEAFF. The CDR3 nucleotides read TGTGCCAGCAGTTTAGGGGACAGTGGGGAAGCTTTCTTT.

The chain's CDR3 is CASSLAGGRQETQYF. For the CDR3, the DNA is TGTGCCAGCAGCCTAGCGGGAGGGAGGCAAGAGACCCAGTACTTC. This sequence joins TRBV9 and TRBJ2-5; 12 bases match TRBD2. Germline V CDR1 and CDR2: SGDLS, YYNGEE. This CDR3 spans 15 amino acids. V gave up 4 bases and J gave up 2 bases; unmatched junction bases: 3.

This chain connects TRBV2 to TRBJ1-2, with a possible D match to TRBD1 (6 bases). The V and J ends lost 1 base and 0 bases respectively, with 6 bases between them. CDR1 is SNHLY, CDR2 FYNNEI, per germline. The CDR3 has 14 amino acids. The DNA for the CDR3 is TGTGCCAGCAGTGAAGAGGGGGCTAACTATGGCTACACCTTC. Translating gives CASSEEGANYGYTF.

V and J are TRBV6-2 or TRBV6-3 and TRBJ2-4, with a tentative D call TRBD2 (6 bases). CDR1 and CDR2 (germline): MNHEY, SVGEGT. The CDR3 covers 14 residues. V dropped 4 bases and J dropped 0 bases, with 7 bases sitting between them. The chain's CDR3 is CASSSGVAKNIQYF. The DNA of the CDR3 is TGTGCCAGCAGTTCGGGGGTAGCCAAAAACATTCAGTACTTC.

The chain recombines TRBV3-1 (or the pseudogene TRBV3-2) with TRBJ2-1; tentative D call: TRBD2 (7 bases). The V gene's germline CDR1 is LGHDT and CDR2 YNNKEL (reference sequence). The CDR3 has 14 amino acids. V was cut by 4 bases and J by 3 bases, with 10 bases left in between. CDR3: CASSRGGRYNEQFF. The CDR3 DNA sequence: TGTGCCAGCAGCCGGGGGGGGCGCTACAATGAGCAGTTCTTC.